This T cell receptor (beta chain) was sequenced during a study of cytomegalovirus exposure and HLA in healthy donors. Primers for the PCR totalled 60 Vbeta and 13 Jbeta. Assay: immunoSEQ multiplex PCR; the TCRdb copy retains only in-frame clones and omits some. The sample lists roughly 100,000 clones, around 77% occurring once. This receptor was obtained from a man in his fifties or sixties in good health and CMV-seropositive. The sample comprised PBMCs.

CDR3 coding DNA: TGTGCCAGCTCACCCTCGACAGGAGTACAAGAGACCCAGTACTTC. This sequence encodes CASSPSTGVQETQYF. The V gene is TRBV18, the J gene TRBJ2-5; possibly TRBD1 for D (6 bases). This CDR3 is built from 15 residues. Germline V gene data show CDR1 as KGHSH and CDR2 as LQKENI. V was cut by 3 bases and J by 2 bases, with 13 bases left in between. The whole variable domain, remainder taken from reference TRBV18 and TRBJ2-5, is NAGVMQNPRHLVRRRGQEARLRCSPMKGHSHVYWYRQLPEEGLKFMVYLQKENIIDESGMPKERFSAEFPKEGPSILRIQQVVRGDSAAYFCASSPSTGVQETQYFGPGTRLLVL.